The clone carrying this T cell receptor (beta chain) has a count of ten or more. The antigen is not known. The V gene lost 6 bases and the J gene lost 4 bases, with 16 bases spanning the gap. The CDR3 sequence is 15 residues long. Arm-PCR of CDR3 regions and iRepertoire HTBI primers were the basis on which TCR beta libraries were built. TCRdb re-called the multiplex PCR reads through MiXCR, storing one row per CDR3 protein. Of 350,000 to 450,000 distinct CDR3 sequences in the sample, 20% to 25% are singletons; the top ten hold approximately 30%. The data are from a study of regulatory T cells in long-lasting Graves disease. Study-level findings and limits: Thyroid tissue went unstudied; only peripheral blood was examined. TRBV28 was favored in persistent disease, as were TRBJ1-2 and TRBJ2-5.

Time point indicated: persistent/refractory GD, antithyroid drugs over 5 years with positive TRAb. From RNA extracted from PBMCs, the TCR library was made. From an endocrinology department in Xi'an, China, came the patients. The genes are TRBV12-3 or TRBV12-4 and TRBJ1-5; D is perhaps TRBD1 (6 bases). The clonotype was recovered from a woman between 40 and 55 years old with Graves disease. Source: peripheral blood mononuclear cells (PBMCs), taken when the disease was refractory, from a patient treated with antithyroid drugs. DNA of the CDR3: TGTGCCAGCAGCTCTACAGGGAGCAAGAATCAGCCCCAGCATTTT. Protein: CASSSTGSKNQPQHF.